These T cell receptor beta chains were read from a single sample in a study of blood T cell repertoires in COVID-19. Using immunoSEQ multiplex PCR, the repertoire was profiled, and TCRdb retains in-frame clones only, with some absent. The sample records roughly 80,000 clones, more than 60% being singletons. Sequenced input: peripheral blood. All receptors derive from a human donor in a cohort sampled during active COVID-19. Both conserved end residues are part of each CDR3. Fields, in order: V gene, D gene, clone size, J gene, CDR3 DNA, CDR3 protein. A D gene is named only where the DNA matches it firmly. Part of the rows lack a size; the others show once, few, many or a class for expanded clones.

TRBV11-2	.	.	TRBJ2-5	TGTGCCAGCAGCCGAATCTCTAGCAGGCACAAAGAGACCCAGTACTTC	CASSRISSRHKETQYF
TRBV5-5	TRBD1	.	TRBJ2-2	TGTGCCAGCAGCTTCGGACAGGGAAGGAACACCGGGGAGCTGTTTTTT	CASSFGQGRNTGELFF
TRBV5-1	TRBD1	.	TRBJ2-7	TGCGCCAGCAGCGCGGGACAGGGTCCCTCCGAGCAGTACTTC	CASSAGQGPSEQYF
TRBV5-1	TRBD1	once	TRBJ1-1	TGCGCCAGCAGCATCGGGACAGGGGCGGTTGAAGCTTTCTTT	CASSIGTGAVEAFF
TRBV7-9	.	.	TRBJ1-4	TGTGCCAGCAGCTTACCAGGGACCGGGGGTGAAAAACTGTTTTTT	CASSLPGTGGEKLFF
TRBV9	.	.	TRBJ1-3	TGTGCCAGCAGCGGAACATACAGGGAAAGTGGAAACACCATATATTTT	CASSGTYRESGNTIYF
TRBV20-1	TRBD2	once	TRBJ2-5	TGCAGTGCTAGTACAGCGGGGTACCAAGAGACCCAGTACTTC	CSASTAGYQETQYF
TRBV7-9	.	few	TRBJ2-7	TGTGCCAGCAGCTTAGCCGCGGGACAGACCTACGAGCAGTACTTC	CASSLAAGQTYEQYF
TRBV5-1	TRBD1	.	TRBJ1-6	TGCGCCAGCAGCTTGAGGACAGGGAGCTCCTATAATTCACCCCTCCACTTT	CASSLRTGSSYNSPLHF
TRBV5-1	TRBD2	.	TRBJ2-7	TGCGCCAGCAGCTTATTGCCTAGCGGGACCTACGAGCAGTACTTC	CASSLLPSGTYEQYF
TRBV27	.	.	TRBJ2-7	TGTGCCAGCAGTTTGGCCGGAGCCAACGAGCAGTACTTC	CASSLAGANEQYF
TRBV6-6	.	.	TRBJ1-6	TGTGCCAGCAGACCACCAGGGGTTTCACCCCTCCACTTT	CASRPPGVSPLHF
TRBV18	TRBD1	.	TRBJ1-6	TGTGCCAGCTCACCCGGGACAGGAGAGTCACCCCTCCACTTT	CASSPGTGESPLHF
TRBV21-1	.	.	TRBJ1-5	TGTGCCAGCAGCAAAGCGGAGGGGACTCAGCCCCAGCATTTT	CASSKAEGTQPQHF
TRBV11-2	.	.	TRBJ2-7	TGTGCCAGCAGCCCAGGGACACTGCAGTACTTC	CASSPGTLQYF
TRBV28	.	.	TRBJ1-5	TGTGCCAGCAGTCAGGGCAAACAGCCCCAGCATTTT	CASSQGKQPQHF
TRBV30	.	.	TRBJ1-1	TGTGCCTGGAGTCGTAGGAACACTGAAGCTTTCTTT	CAWSRRNTEAFF
TRBV3-1/TRBV3-2	TRBD1	.	TRBJ1-4	TGTGCCAGCAGCCAAGATCGCAACAGGGGTAATGAAAAACTGTTTTTT	CASSQDRNRGNEKLFF
TRBV18	.	.	TRBJ1-3	TGTGCCAGCTCACCGCCTGGAGGGTCCCACACTGGAAACACCATATATTTT	CASSPPGGSHTGNTIYF
TRBV7-2	.	.	TRBJ2-5	TGTGCCAGCAGCTTAGGACGGGGAGGAGAGACCCAGTACTTC	CASSLGRGGETQYF
TRBV27	TRBD2	few	TRBJ2-7	TGTGCCAGCAGTTTCGGGACTAGCGGTTTCTACGAGCAGTACTTC	CASSFGTSGFYEQYF
TRBV3-1/TRBV3-2	TRBD1	few	TRBJ1-1	TGTGCCAGCAGCGCAACGGACAGGGTTGGAGCTTTCTTT	CASSATDRVGAFF
TRBV15	.	.	TRBJ2-1	TGTGCCACCAGCAGTCCCCTTTGGGGCGCCCATCCCGGTGAGCAGTTCTTC	CATSSPLWGAHPGEQFF
TRBV6-5	TRBD1	few	TRBJ1-2	TGTGCCAGCAGTTACACAGGGGCATATGGCTACACCTTC	CASSYTGAYGYTF
TRBV11-3	TRBD1	once	TRBJ2-1	TGTGCCAGCAGCCCCAGACAGGGGTCCTACAATGAGCAGTTCTTC	CASSPRQGSYNEQFF
TRBV9	.	.	TRBJ2-5	TGTGCCAGCAGCCAGGGGGGACAGTACCAAGAGACCCAGTACTTC	CASSQGGQYQETQYF
TRBV5-1	.	.	TRBJ1-2	TGCGCCAGCAGCTTGGTGTCCGGGGAGTCGCTTTATGGCTACACCTTC	CASSLVSGESLYGYTF
TRBV7-6	TRBD1	few	TRBJ2-7	TGTGCCAGCAGCCCCTACGGACAGGGGTACGAGCAGTACTTC	CASSPYGQGYEQYF
TRBV3-1/TRBV3-2	TRBD1	.	TRBJ1-1	TGTGCCAGCAGCCCCAGACAGGGGGGTGGAAACACTGAAGCTTTCTTT	CASSPRQGGGNTEAFF
TRBV18	.	few	TRBJ1-5	TGTGCCAGCTCACCATGGGGAGATCATCAGCCCCAGCATTTT	CASSPWGDHQPQHF
TRBV18	.	.	TRBJ2-1	TGTGCCAGCTCAAAAGGGGTGAGTGAGCAGTTCTTC	CASSKGVSEQFF
TRBV28	.	.	TRBJ2-7	TGTGCCAGCAGGGCTCCGGGACAAAAGTTGGTATCGTCCTACGAGCAGTACTTC	CASRAPGQKLVSSYEQYF
TRBV28	TRBD1	.	TRBJ1-1	TGTGCCAGCAGCAGGGGGTCTCTTGAAGCTTTCTTT	CASSRGSLEAFF
TRBV30	TRBD2	.	TRBJ2-5	TGTGCCTGGAGTGGCCGACGGGGGGTCGGAGGAGGCCAGTACTTC	CAWSGRRGVGGGQYF
TRBV9	TRBD1	.	TRBJ2-7	TGTGCCAGCAGCGGGGGGACAGGGGAAACCGAGCAGTACTTC	CASSGGTGETEQYF
TRBV10-3	TRBD1	.	TRBJ2-7	TGTGCCATCACTATGACAGGGGACTCCTACGAGCAGTACTTC	CAITMTGDSYEQYF
TRBV25-1	TRBD2	.	TRBJ2-7	TGTGCCAGCGGACGGAGCGGGGGGCCCTACGAGCAGTACTTC	CASGRSGGPYEQYF
TRBV6-5	.	.	TRBJ1-6	TGTGCCAGCAGGAAAAATCCAGCGGATTCACCCCTCCACTTT	CASRKNPADSPLHF
TRBV27	.	.	TRBJ2-7	TGTGCCAGCAGTTTGAGCTCCTACGAGCAGTACTTC	CASSLSSYEQYF
TRBV2	.	.	TRBJ1-4	TGTGCCAGCAGTCAGGTGGAGGATGAAAAACTGTTTTTT	CASSQVEDEKLFF
TRBV6-5	.	.	TRBJ1-1	TGTGCCAGCAGTTACTCGAGACAGTTGAACACTGAAGCTTTCTTT	CASSYSRQLNTEAFF
TRBV7-9	TRBD1	.	TRBJ2-7	TGTGCCAGCAGCTACCAACCGGGACAGGGTCGGTACGAGCAGTACTTC	CASSYQPGQGRYEQYF
TRBV5-4	TRBD1	.	TRBJ1-1	TGTGCCAGCAGCCCGAGGACAGGGAACACTGAAGCTTTCTTT	CASSPRTGNTEAFF
TRBV5-1	TRBD2	few	TRBJ2-3	TGCGCCAGCAGCCAAGGGACTAGCTGGGGCACAGATACGCAGTATTTT	CASSQGTSWGTDTQYF
TRBV6-5	.	few	TRBJ1-3	TGTGCCGGTCAGGGGCCCTCGGGAAACACCATATATTTT	CAGQGPSGNTIYF
TRBV30	.	.	TRBJ2-5	TGTGCCTGGAGTTTCCGAGAGACCCAGTACTTC	CAWSFRETQYF
TRBV25-1	.	.	TRBJ2-5	TGTGCCAGCAGTGAATGGGGAGGAAGGGAGACCCAGTACTTC	CASSEWGGRETQYF
TRBV28	TRBD1	few	TRBJ1-5	TGTGCCAGCAGTCGGGACAGGGGGAAGCCCCAGCATTTT	CASSRDRGKPQHF
TRBV5-1	TRBD1	.	TRBJ2-1	TGCGCCAGCAGCTCAGGACAGGCCTACAATGAGCAGTTCTTC	CASSSGQAYNEQFF
TRBV18	.	.	TRBJ2-1	TGTGCCAGCTCACCACCGGCAGACAATGAGCAGTTCTTC	CASSPPADNEQFF
TRBV5-1	TRBD1	.	TRBJ1-2	TGCGCCAGCAGCCCTCAACCACAGGGGGCTGACTATGGCTACACCTTC	CASSPQPQGADYGYTF